These 7 T cell receptor beta chains were all obtained from the same sample, sequenced in a study of blood T cells in healthy people across ages. Primed by a sample-barcoded 5' primer and a J-beta primer mix, a second PCR proceeded for roughly 6 to 12 cycles. MiXCR, applied by TCRdb to the 5' RACE reads, yields one record per CDR3 protein. The sample yields hundreds of thousands of distinct CDR3 sequences, roughly 24% seen once. This sample also belongs to another study, concerning T cells of mothers and their children.

Sequenced sample: blood. Receptor source: a boy between 10 and 17 years old in good health.

This clonotype was observed a few times. V usage is TRBV7-8 and J usage is TRBJ2-2; D remains unclear. V lost 2 bases to trimming and J lost 3 bases, with 13 bases between them. This CDR3 spans 16 amino acids. The germline V gene has CDR1 SGHVS and CDR2 FQNEAQ. CDR3 DNA: TGTGCCAGCAGCTTAAGCTCCCCGACCTACACCGGGGAGCTGTTTTTT. It yields the protein CASSLSSPTYTGELFF.

The chain links TRBV24-1 to TRBJ2-1; 7 bases match TRBD2. Germline CDR1 reads KGHDR; CDR2 reads SFDVKD. V was clipped by 4 bases and J by 5 bases; unmatched bases: 7. The CDR3 extends over 15 amino acids. CDR3 in amino acids: CATSDSLRGDNEQFF. CDR3 bases: TGTGCCACCAGTGACTCTCTCCGGGGGGACAATGAGCAGTTCTTC.

This clonotype turned up a few times. This chain links TRBV7-8 with TRBJ1-2; the D gene is possibly TRBD1 (6 bases). Trimming removed 5 bases at V and 6 bases at J, with 13 bases between. CDR3 length equals 13 residues. The germline gives CDR1 SGHVS, CDR2 FQNEAQ. The CDR3 DNA sequence: TGTGCCAGCAGCGATCAGGGGTTAAATGGCTACACCTTC. Protein: CASSDQGLNGYTF.

The rearrangement uses TRBV4-2 and TRBJ1-5, with D unclear. The CDR3 runs 16 residues. Germline lookup yields CDR1 LGHNA and CDR2 YNFKEQ. V was pared by 0 bases and J by 4 bases, with 13 bases between. In nucleotides, the CDR3 is TGTGCCAGCAGCCAAGACTACGGGGTATTTAATCAGCCCCAGCATTTT. This encodes CASSQDYGVFNQPQHF.

The chain recombines TRBV7-6 with TRBJ2-3, with TRBD2 identical over 7 bases. The CDR3 covers 17 residues. The V segment lost 5 bases and the J segment 0 bases; nucleotides outside the gene matches: 11. CDR1 is SGHVS, CDR2 FNYEAQ, per germline. The CDR3 DNA sequence: TGTGCCAGCAGCCCGCTCGCCGGGACTACTAGCACAGATACGCAGTATTTT. Residues: CASSPLAGTTSTDTQYF.

V gene TRBV7-8 combines with J gene TRBJ2-3; 9 nucleotides match TRBD1. After removal of 5 bases from V and 4 bases from J, the junction contained 7 bases not matched to a gene. Germline loops: CDR1 SGHVS, CDR2 FQNEAQ. This CDR3 has 15 residues. The CDR3 is CASSTNRGRPDTQYF. As DNA, the CDR3 is TGTGCCAGCAGCACGAACAGGGGGCGCCCAGATACGCAGTATTTT.

This chain uses TRBV10-3 with TRBJ2-1; TRBD2 aligns across 8 bases. Germline CDR1 and CDR2: ENHRY and SYGVKD. The CDR3 has 14 residues. V was clipped by 6 bases and J by 6 bases; unmatched bases: 7. CDR3 sequence: CAIRLSGEVNEQFF. The DNA for the CDR3 is TGTGCCATCAGACTTAGCGGGGAGGTCAATGAGCAGTTCTTC.